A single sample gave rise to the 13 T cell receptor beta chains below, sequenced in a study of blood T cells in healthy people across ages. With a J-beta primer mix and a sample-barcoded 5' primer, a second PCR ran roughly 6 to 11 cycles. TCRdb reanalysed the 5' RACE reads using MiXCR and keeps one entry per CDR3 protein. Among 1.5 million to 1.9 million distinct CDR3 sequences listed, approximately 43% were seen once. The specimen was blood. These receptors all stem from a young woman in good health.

CDR3: CASSQDLRLAGYEQFF. In DNA, the CDR3 is TGCGCCAGCAGCCAAGACTTGAGACTAGCGGGATATGAGCAGTTCTTC. This rearrangement joins TRBV4-3 to TRBJ2-1, with 11 bases identical to TRBD2. V shed 0 bases and J 8 bases; nucleotides not matched to a gene: 6. CDR1 is LGHNA and CDR2 is YSLEER in the germline V gene. The CDR3 consists of 16 residues.

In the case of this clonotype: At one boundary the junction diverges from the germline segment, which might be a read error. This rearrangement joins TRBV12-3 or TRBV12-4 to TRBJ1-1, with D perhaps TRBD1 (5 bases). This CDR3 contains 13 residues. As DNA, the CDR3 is TGTGCCAACAGTCCCCAGGGTTCCACTGAAGCTTTCTTT. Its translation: CANSPQGSTEAFF.

CDR3 amino acids: CSASGPPLRGVYEQYF. The CDR3, as DNA: TGCAGTGCTAGTGGGCCACCCCTGCGGGGGGTCTACGAGCAGTACTTC. The rearrangement links TRBV20-1 to TRBJ2-7, with TRBD2 identical over 8 bases. CDR1 DFQATT and CDR2 SNEGSKA come from the germline V gene (reference sequence). The CDR3 is 16 residues long. The ends lost 3 bases at V and 3 bases at J; junction bases unmatched: 13.

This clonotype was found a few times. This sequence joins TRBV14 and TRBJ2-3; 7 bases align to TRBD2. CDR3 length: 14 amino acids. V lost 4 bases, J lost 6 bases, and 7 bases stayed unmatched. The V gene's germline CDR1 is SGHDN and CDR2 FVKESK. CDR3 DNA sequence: TGTGCCAGCAGCCTACTAGCGATCATGGATACGCAGTATTTT. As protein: CASSLLAIMDTQYF. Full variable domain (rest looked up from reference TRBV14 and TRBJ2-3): EAGVTQFPSHSVIEKGQTVTLRCDPISGHDNLYWYRRVMGKEIKFLLHFVKESKQDESGMPNNRFLAERTGGTYSTLKVQPAELEDSGVYFCASSLLAIMDTQYFGPGTRLTVL.

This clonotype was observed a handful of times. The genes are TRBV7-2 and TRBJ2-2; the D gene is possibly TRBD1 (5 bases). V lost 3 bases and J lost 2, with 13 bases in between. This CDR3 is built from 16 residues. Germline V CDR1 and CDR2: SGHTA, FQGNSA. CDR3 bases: TGTGCCAGCAGCTTTTTACGGCAGGGTAACACCGGGGAGCTGTTTTTT. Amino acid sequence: CASSFLRQGNTGELFF.

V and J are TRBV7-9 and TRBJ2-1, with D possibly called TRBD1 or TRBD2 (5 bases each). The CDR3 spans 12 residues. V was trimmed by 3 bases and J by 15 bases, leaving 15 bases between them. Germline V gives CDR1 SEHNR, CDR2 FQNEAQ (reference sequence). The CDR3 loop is CASSFRDPETFF. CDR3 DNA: TGTGCCAGCAGCTTCCGGGACCCCGAGACGTTCTTC.

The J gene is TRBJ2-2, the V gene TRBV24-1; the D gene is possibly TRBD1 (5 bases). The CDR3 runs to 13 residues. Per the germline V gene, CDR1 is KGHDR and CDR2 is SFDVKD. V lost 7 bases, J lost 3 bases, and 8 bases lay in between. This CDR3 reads CATSKTDTGELFF. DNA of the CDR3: TGTGCCACCAGCAAGACAGACACCGGGGAGCTGTTTTTT.

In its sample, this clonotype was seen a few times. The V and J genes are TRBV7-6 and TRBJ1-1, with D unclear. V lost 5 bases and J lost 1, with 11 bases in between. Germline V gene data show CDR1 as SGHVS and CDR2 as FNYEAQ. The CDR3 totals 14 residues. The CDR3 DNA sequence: TGTGCCAGCAGCCCCCTCCTGGGGAACACTGAAGCTTTCTTT. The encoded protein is CASSPLLGNTEAFF.

CDR3 sequence reads: CASRGVDEQFF. CDR3 DNA: TGTGCCAGCAGGGGGGTGGATGAGCAGTTCTTC. The genes are TRBV7-2 and TRBJ2-1; perhaps D is TRBD1 or TRBD2 (5 bases each). V lost 6 bases and J 8 bases, leaving 8 bases between the germline ends. Germline lookup yields CDR1 SGHTA and CDR2 FQGNSA. The CDR3 extends over 11 amino acids.

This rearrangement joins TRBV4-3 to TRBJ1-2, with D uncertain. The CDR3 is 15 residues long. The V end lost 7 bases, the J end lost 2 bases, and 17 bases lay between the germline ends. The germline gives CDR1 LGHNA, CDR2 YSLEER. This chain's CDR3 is CASTRNRGSNYGYTF. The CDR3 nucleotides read TGCGCCAGCACTAGAAATCGGGGATCCAACTATGGCTACACCTTC.

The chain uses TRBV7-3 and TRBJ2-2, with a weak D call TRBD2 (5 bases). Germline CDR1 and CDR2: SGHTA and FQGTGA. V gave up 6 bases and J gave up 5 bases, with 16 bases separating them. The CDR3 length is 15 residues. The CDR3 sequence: CASSKLRAETGELFF. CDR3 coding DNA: TGTGCCAGCAGTAAACTCCGAGCGGAGACCGGGGAGCTGTTTTTT. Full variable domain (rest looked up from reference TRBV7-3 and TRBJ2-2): GAGVSQTPSNKVTEKGKYVELRCDPISGHTALYWYRQSLGQGPEFLIYFQGTGAADDSGLPNDRFFAVRPEGSVSTLKIQRTERGDSAVYLCASSKLRAETGELFFGEGSRLTVL.

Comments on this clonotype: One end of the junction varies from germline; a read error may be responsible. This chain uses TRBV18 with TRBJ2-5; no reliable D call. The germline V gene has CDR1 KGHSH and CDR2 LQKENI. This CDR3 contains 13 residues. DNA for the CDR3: TGTGCCGGCTCACTCTCCCTCAAGGAGACCCAGTACTTC. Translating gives CAGSLSLKETQYF.

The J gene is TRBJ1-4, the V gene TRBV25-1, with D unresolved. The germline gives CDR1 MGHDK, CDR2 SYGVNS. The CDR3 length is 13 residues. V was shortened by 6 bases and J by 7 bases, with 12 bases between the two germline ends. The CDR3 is CASRDQASEKLFF. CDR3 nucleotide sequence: TGTGCCAGCAGGGACCAAGCCAGTGAAAAACTGTTTTTT.